The T cell receptor beta chain under discussion was sequenced for a study of cytomegalovirus exposure and HLA in healthy donors. Background on the study: Later, an analysis reported that the 95 to 150 validation repertoires had used the same platform as the roughly 650 first-cohort repertoires.

The CDR3 spans 15 residues. The germline V gene encodes CDR1 GTSNPN and CDR2 SVGIG (reference sequence). Trimming cost V 1 base and J 4 bases, with 16 bases left between them. The data were produced by immunoSEQ multiplex PCR, yet TCRdb's version contains in-frame clones alone and is incomplete. The top ten hold 1.4% of the sample, which has some 170,000 clones, approximately 87% seen once. Notes on the study in general: Some public TCRs appeared in many individuals, while most sequences were rare. The CMV antigen specificity of a few CMV-associated chains was confirmed through in vitro analysis. The study labeled around 160 TCR beta chains cytomegalovirus-associated.

A remark on this clone: The antigen is not known.

The V call is TRBV30, the J call TRBJ1-2; no clear D. The TCR originated in a woman aged 30 to 39 in good health and CMV-seronegative. The sample consisted of PBMCs. The CDR3 sequence: CAWSETAGALYGYTF. The CDR3 DNA reads TGTGCCTGGAGTGAGACCGCCGGAGCCCTCTATGGCTACACCTTC.